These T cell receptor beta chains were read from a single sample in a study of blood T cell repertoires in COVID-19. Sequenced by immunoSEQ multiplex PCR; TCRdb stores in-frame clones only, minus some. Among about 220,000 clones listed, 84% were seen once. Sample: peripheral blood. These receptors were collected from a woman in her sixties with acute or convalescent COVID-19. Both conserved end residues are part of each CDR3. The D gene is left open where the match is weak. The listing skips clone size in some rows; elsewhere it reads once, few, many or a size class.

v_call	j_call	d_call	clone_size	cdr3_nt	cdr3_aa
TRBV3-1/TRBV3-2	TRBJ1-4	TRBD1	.	TGTGCCAGCAGCCGACAGGGTGGAAATGAAAAACTGTTTTTT	CASSRQGGNEKLFF
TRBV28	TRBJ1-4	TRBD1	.	TGTGCCAGCAGCTCAGGACAGGTGTTTGGAAAACTGTTTTTT	CASSSGQVFGKLFF
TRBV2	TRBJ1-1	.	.	TGTGCCAGCAGGAGGGAGGGGGTCACTGAAGCTTTCTTT	CASRREGVTEAFF
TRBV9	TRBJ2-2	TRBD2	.	TGTGCCAGCAGCGAGACTAGCGGTTACACCGGGGAGCTGTTTTTT	CASSETSGYTGELFF
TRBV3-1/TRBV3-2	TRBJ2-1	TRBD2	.	TGTGCCAGCTCCGGGACTATGCAGACGAATGAGCAGTTCTTC	CASSGTMQTNEQFF
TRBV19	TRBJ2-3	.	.	TGTGCCAGTAGTATGGGGGGAACAGATACGCAGTATTTT	CASSMGGTDTQYF
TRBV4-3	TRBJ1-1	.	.	TGCGCCAGCAGCCAAATCGACAGGAGGAACACTGAAGCTTTCTTT	CASSQIDRRNTEAFF
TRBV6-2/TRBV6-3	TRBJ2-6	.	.	TGTGCCAGCAGTTACGGGGGCTCTAAGGGCTCTGGGGCCAACGTCCTGACTTTC	CASSYGGSKGSGANVLTF
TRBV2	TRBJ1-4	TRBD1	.	TGTGCCAGCAGCTCGGACAGGGAGGGTTCTAATGAAAAACTGTTTTTT	CASSSDREGSNEKLFF
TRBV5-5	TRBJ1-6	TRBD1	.	TGTGCCAGCAGTTCCGGACTTATTGTGCGAGAGGGACAGAGAAATTCACCCCTCCACTTT	CASSSGLIVREGQRNSPLHF
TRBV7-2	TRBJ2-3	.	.	TGTGCCAGCAGCTCCCGAGGCACAGATACGCAGTATTTT	CASSSRGTDTQYF
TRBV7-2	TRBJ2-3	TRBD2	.	TGTGCCAGCAGCTTAACGGTCGGGGGGTGGGCAGATACGCAGTATTTT	CASSLTVGGWADTQYF
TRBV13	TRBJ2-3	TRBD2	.	TGTGCCAGCAGCTCGCGGGGGGCAGGCACAGATACGCAGTATTTT	CASSSRGAGTDTQYF
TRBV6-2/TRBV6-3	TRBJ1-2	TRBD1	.	TGTGCCAGCAGTTTTCGACAGGGTGGTGGCTACACCTTC	CASSFRQGGGYTF
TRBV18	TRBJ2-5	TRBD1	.	TGTGCCAGCTCCCCCCGACAGGGGGCTGTCGAGACCCAGTACTTC	CASSPRQGAVETQYF
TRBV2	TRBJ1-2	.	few	TGTGCCAGCAGACTTGGGGCAGCCTCTAACTATGGCTACACCTTC	CASRLGAASNYGYTF
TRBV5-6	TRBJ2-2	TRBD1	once	TGTGCCAGCAGCTTGCGACAGGGGGCTTTCACCGGGGAGCTGTTTTTT	CASSLRQGAFTGELFF
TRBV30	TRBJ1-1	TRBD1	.	TGTGCCTGGAACTTTCAGGGGGGATACATGAACACTGAAGCTTTCTTT	CAWNFQGGYMNTEAFF
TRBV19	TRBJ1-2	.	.	TGTGCCAGCACCCGGAAGGGGCTAGACTATGGCTACACCTTC	CASTRKGLDYGYTF
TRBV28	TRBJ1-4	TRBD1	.	TGTGCCAGCAGTTCGTCACAGGGGGCGAGAGAAAAACTGTTTTTT	CASSSSQGAREKLFF
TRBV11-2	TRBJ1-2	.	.	TGTGCCAGCAGCCCAAGTCAAAAGACATATGGCTACACCTTC	CASSPSQKTYGYTF
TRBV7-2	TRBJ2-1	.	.	TGTGCCAGCAGCGACGTGTTAGCGGTTAACTACAATGAGCAGTTCTTC	CASSDVLAVNYNEQFF
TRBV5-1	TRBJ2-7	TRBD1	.	TGCGCCAGCAGCTTGGGGACAGGGACTCCGAACTCCTACGAGCAGTACTTC	CASSLGTGTPNSYEQYF
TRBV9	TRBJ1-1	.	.	TGTGCCAGCAGCCCAGATGGAGGGAACACTGAAGCTTTCTTT	CASSPDGGNTEAFF
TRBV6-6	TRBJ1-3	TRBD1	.	TGTGCCAGCAGTTATGCCAACAGGGGCTCTGGAAACACCATATATTTT	CASSYANRGSGNTIYF
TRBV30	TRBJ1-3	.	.	TGTGCCTGGTCAACACGGGGGAATGGAAACACCATATATTTT	CAWSTRGNGNTIYF
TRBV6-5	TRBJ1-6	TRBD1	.	TGTGCCAGCAGCCCGGGGACAGGGTACAATTCACCCCTCCACTTT	CASSPGTGYNSPLHF
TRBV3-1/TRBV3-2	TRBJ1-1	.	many	TGTGCCAGCAGCCAAGCCCACAGGGTTGGCGAAGCTTTCTTT	CASSQAHRVGEAFF
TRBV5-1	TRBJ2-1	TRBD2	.	TGCGCCAGCAGTCAAACCTCGGGGGGGACTTATAACAATGAGCAGTTCTTC	CASSQTSGGTYNNEQFF
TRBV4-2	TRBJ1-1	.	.	TGTGCCAGCAGCCAAGACTTCGGTAGCCCGAACACTGAAGCTTTCTTT	CASSQDFGSPNTEAFF
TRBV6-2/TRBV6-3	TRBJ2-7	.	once	TGTGCCAGCAGTTACGCGGGTTCCGAGCAGTACTTC	CASSYAGSEQYF
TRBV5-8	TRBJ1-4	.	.	TGTGCCAGCAGCTTATATTTCGGGACTAATGGAAAACTGTTTTTT	CASSLYFGTNGKLFF
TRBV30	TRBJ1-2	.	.	TGTGCCTGGAGGCAGGGGAATGGCCTTGGCTACACCTTC	CAWRQGNGLGYTF
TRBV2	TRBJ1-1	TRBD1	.	TGTGCCAGCGGCACAGGGGGCGGGTATAGCATGAACACTGAAGCTTTCTTT	CASGTGGGYSMNTEAFF
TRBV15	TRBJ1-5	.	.	TGTGCCACCAGCAGAGTGACACAAAGCCAGCCCCAGCATTTT	CATSRVTQSQPQHF
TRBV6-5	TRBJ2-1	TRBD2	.	TGTGCCAGCAGCGGGACTAGCCACAATGAGCAGTTCTTC	CASSGTSHNEQFF
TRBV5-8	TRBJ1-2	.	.	TGTGCCAGCAGCCGCGAGGCGGGTCGAGGGTATGGCTACACCTTC	CASSREAGRGYGYTF
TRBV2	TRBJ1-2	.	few	TGTGCCAGCAGTGTTAGTGCGAATGGCTACACCTTC	CASSVSANGYTF
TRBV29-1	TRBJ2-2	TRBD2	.	TGCAGCGCACTACTAGCGGGGGAGAACACCGGGGAGCTGTTTTTT	CSALLAGENTGELFF
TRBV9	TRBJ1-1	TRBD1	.	TGTGCCAGCAGCGGACGACAGGGGTACACTGAAGCTTTCTTT	CASSGRQGYTEAFF
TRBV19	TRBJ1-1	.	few	TGTGCCAGTAGTACGGGGGGCCAAATGAACACTGAAGCTTTCTTT	CASSTGGQMNTEAFF
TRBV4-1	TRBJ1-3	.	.	TGCGCCAGCAGCCAAGGAGCCGTTATCTCTGGAAACACCATATATTTT	CASSQGAVISGNTIYF
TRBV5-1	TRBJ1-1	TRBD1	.	TGCGCCAGCAGCCACGGACAGGGCTGGGGGACTGAAGCTTTCTTT	CASSHGQGWGTEAFF
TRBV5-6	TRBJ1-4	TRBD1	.	TGTGCCAGCAGCTTAACAGGGGGTCCGAATGAAAAACTGTTTTTT	CASSLTGGPNEKLFF
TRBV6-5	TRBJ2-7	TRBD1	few	TGTGCCAGTACTACGGGACAGGGGTCCTACGAGCAGTACTTC	CASTTGQGSYEQYF